These T cell receptor beta chains were read from a single sample in a study of T cell repertoires in cytomegalovirus infection. One entry per CDR3 protein, called by TCRdb with MiXCR from the reads. The sample lists 150,000 to 200,000 distinct CDR3 sequences, about 28% seen once, with about 28% in the top ten. Sequenced input: PBMCs. These receptor sequences come from a human donor in good health (CMV status not recorded). Some clones in this sample may be carry-over from other donors' samples. Both conserved end residues are part of each CDR3. The D gene is left open where the match is weak. Rows may omit the clone size; those that give it use once, few, many or a size class.

TRBJ2-7,many,NA,TRBV7-2,14,CASSLVRGAYEQYF,TGTGCCAGCAGCTTAGTCCGAGGGGCATACGAGCAGTACTTC
TRBJ1-4,NA,TRBD1,TRBV10-3,13,CAISVTGMSELFF,TGTGCCATCAGTGTGACAGGGATGAGCGAACTGTTTTTT
TRBJ1-2,NA,NA,TRBV12-3/TRBV12-4,13,CASNPRAGIGYTF,TGTGCCAGCAACCCCCGAGCGGGTATTGGCTACACCTTC
TRBJ2-3,NA,NA,TRBV10-3,13,CATKGGATDTQYF,TGTGCCACCAAAGGCGGGGCCACAGATACGCAGTATTTT
TRBJ2-4,few,TRBD2,TRBV7-6,17,CASSFRSGGRAKNIQYF,TGTGCCAGCAGCTTTCGATCGGGAGGGAGGGCCAAAAACATTCAGTACTTC
TRBJ1-2,few,NA,TRBV30,13,CAWRRAVNYGYTF,TGTGCCTGGAGGAGGGCAGTTAACTATGGCTACACCTTC
TRBJ1-2,NA,NA,TRBV6-2/TRBV6-3,15,CASSPDGLFGYGYTF,TGTGCCAGCAGCCCGGACGGACTTTTTGGCTATGGCTACACCTTC
TRBJ2-7,few,NA,TRBV7-2,17,CASSAVRGAGPSYEQYF,TGTGCCAGCAGCGCCGTCCGCGGTGCGGGGCCTTCCTACGAGCAGTACTTC
TRBJ1-3,few,NA,TRBV20-1,13,CSARSSGRDTIYF,TGCAGTGCTAGGTCCAGTGGGCGGGACACCATATATTTT
TRBJ2-7,NA,TRBD2,TRBV9,14,CASSVAGGTYEQYF,TGTGCCAGCAGCGTAGCGGGGGGGACCTACGAGCAGTACTTC
TRBJ1-1,few,TRBD1,TRBV7-6,16,CASSLGYRGSNTEAFF,TGTGCCAGCAGCTTAGGTTACAGGGGATCGAACACTGAAGCTTTCTTT
TRBJ1-1,many,NA,TRBV10-3,15,CAIRGGRRMATEAFF,TGTGCCATCAGGGGGGGGAGAAGGATGGCTACTGAAGCTTTCTTT
TRBJ1-2,many,NA,TRBV4-1,15,CASSQPGGPVYGYTF,TGCGCCAGCAGCCAACCTGGGGGGCCGGTATATGGCTACACCTTC
TRBJ2-3,NA,NA,TRBV20-1,11,CSAREMRDEFF,TGCAGTGCTAGGGAAATGCGCGATGAGTTCTTC
TRBJ1-4,few,NA,TRBV20-1,16,CSAGRGSATTNEKLFF,TGCAGTGCTGGCAGGGGATCTGCGACAACTAATGAAAAACTGTTTTTT
TRBJ1-2,few,NA,TRBV19,16,CASSIDLKTAYYGYTF,TGTGCCAGTAGTATAGATTTGAAGACAGCATACTATGGCTACACCTTC
TRBJ1-5,NA,TRBD1,TRBV20-1,14,CSAAQGVSNQPQHF,TGCAGTGCTGCCCAGGGGGTTAGCAATCAGCCCCAGCATTTT
TRBJ2-1,NA,NA,TRBV7-3,12,CASSLDGREQFF,TGTGCCAGCAGCTTAGACGGGCGGGAGCAGTTCTTC
TRBJ1-6,NA,NA,TRBV20-1,13,CSAQQEGNSPLHF,TGCAGTGCGCAACAGGAGGGGAATTCACCCCTCCACTTT
TRBJ1-5,many,NA,TRBV12-3/TRBV12-4,14,CASSWDNSNQPQHF,TGTGCCAGCAGTTGGGACAATAGCAATCAGCCCCAGCATTTT
TRBJ1-1,few,NA,TRBV5-1,14,CASSYQTGNTEAFF,TGCGCCAGCAGTTATCAGACAGGGAACACTGAAGCTTTCTTT
TRBJ2-1,few,TRBD2,TRBV19,16,CASSPDLGRVGNEQFF,TGTGCCAGTAGCCCCGATTTAGGGAGGGTGGGCAATGAGCAGTTCTTC
TRBJ2-3,NA,NA,TRBV20-1,14,CSATPGRSTDTQYF,TGCAGTGCTACTCCAGGGAGAAGCACAGATACGCAGTATTTT
TRBJ2-1,NA,NA,TRBV7-2,14,CASSFFPAYNEQFF,TGTGCCAGCAGCTTCTTTCCAGCGTACAATGAGCAGTTCTTC
TRBJ2-2,few,NA,TRBV14,14,CASSQVLGIGELFF,TGTGCCAGCAGCCAAGTTCTGGGGATCGGGGAGCTGTTTTTT
TRBJ2-1,NA,NA,TRBV7-9,14,CASSLGEILHEQFF,TGTGCCAGCAGCTTAGGAGAAATACTGCATGAGCAGTTCTTC
TRBJ2-7,many,TRBD1,TRBV5-1,14,CASSLGGSTYEQYF,TGTGCCAGCAGCTTAGGGGGCAGCACCTACGAGCAGTACTTC
TRBJ2-3,many,TRBD2,TRBV6-1,15,CATSQWAGGTDTQYF,TGTGCCACCTCCCAATGGGCGGGGGGCACAGATACGCAGTATTTT
TRBJ2-5,few,TRBD1,TRBV12-3/TRBV12-4,15,CASSFGQALQETQYF,TGTGCCAGCAGTTTCGGACAGGCCCTCCAAGAGACCCAGTACTTC
TRBJ2-4,NA,TRBD2,TRBV7-2,19,CASSSYAGGESVEGDIQYF,TGTGCCAGCAGCTCGTATGCGGGGGGAGAATCGGTCGAGGGGGACATTCAGTACTTC
TRBJ1-1,NA,NA,TRBV7-6,13,CASSPSDRSEAFF,TGTGCCAGCAGCCCCTCAGACAGGTCCGAAGCTTTCTTT
TRBJ2-2,NA,TRBD1,TRBV11-2,15,CASSPGTDNTGELFF,TGTGCCAGCAGCCCCGGGACAGACAACACCGGGGAGCTGTTTTTT
TRBJ1-2,many,TRBD1,TRBV25-1,15,CASSLGQGAIYGYTF,TGTGCCAGCAGTCTTGGACAGGGGGCAATCTATGGCTACACCTTC
TRBJ2-3,NA,TRBD2,TRBV5-1,18,CASTLTSGGPGDTDTQYF,TGCGCCAGCACCTTGACTAGCGGGGGGCCAGGAGACACAGATACGCAGTATTTT
TRBJ1-1,NA,NA,TRBV5-1,15,CASSPLPDGNTEAFF,TGCGCCAGCAGCCCCCTTCCGGACGGGAACACTGAAGCTTTCTTT
TRBJ2-5,NA,TRBD2,TRBV12-3/TRBV12-4,13,CASSWGGDETQYF,TGTGCCAGCAGTTGGGGGGGGGATGAGACCCAGTACTTC
TRBJ1-1,few,NA,TRBV2,11,CASSRGAEAFF,TGTGCCAGCAGCAGGGGCGCTGAAGCTTTCTTT
TRBJ1-1,NA,NA,TRBV29-1,13,CSVLDTSNTEAFF,TGCAGCGTGTTGGACACCTCGAACACTGAAGCTTTCTTT
TRBJ1-2,few,NA,TRBV7-9,15,CASSLDGTGGDGYTF,TGTGCCAGCAGCTTAGACGGGACGGGGGGTGATGGCTACACCTTC